This T cell receptor (beta chain) derives from a study of T-cell memory formation after mild COVID-19. Findings of the study overall: CD8+ contracting clones occupied EMRA, while CD4+ ones occupied mainly CM and EM. Certain responding clones were present in pre-infection memory, suggesting participation of cross-reactive memory.

The authors produced TCR alpha and TCR beta cDNA libraries with sample barcodes and UMIs by 5'RACE using constant-segment primers. TCRdb ran MiXCR on the 5' RACE reads and lists one entry per CDR3 protein. This table holds hundreds of thousands of distinct CDR3 sequences, just over 20% found once. There are 15 residues in the CDR3. Germline CDR1 is MGHDK and CDR2 is SYGVNS. The V segment lost 5 bases and the J segment 7 bases; nucleotides outside the gene matches: 7. This clonotype was seen a handful of times. Its antigen is as yet unknown. This sequence originates from an adult woman who had mild COVID-19 (a few samples of this study predate the infection). Cell type and time point are not known. This chain connects TRBV25-1 to TRBJ2-2; 10 bases are shared with TRBD1. Sequencing was performed on PBMCs or a T cell subset sorted from them (not recorded which). Here the CDR3 DNA reads TGTGCCAGCAGTCCCGGGACAGGGGTTATCGGGGAGCTGTTTTTT. It translates to CASSPGTGVIGELFF.